The T cell receptor beta chain under discussion was sequenced for a study of control samples from healthy donors and cancer patients (dated by TCRdb to about 2020). Deletion took 4 bases off V and 7 bases off J, with a span of 13 bases between the germline ends. From its cysteine to its phenylalanine, the CDR3 spans 14 amino acids. Just the 42-base CDR3 DNA is kept, in frame starting at base 1. According to the germline V gene, CDR1 reads SGHTA and CDR2 reads FQGTGA. On this clone: The antigen this receptor binds is unknown. The input lacks base qualities; no much larger clone sits a single base away.

Library preparation used the immunoSEQ multiplex PCR assay. TCRdb retrieved this table from immuneACCESS and kept in-frame rearrangements only. Not all clones are present; in checked studies, unresolved V genes account for under half, and no reason is known for the remainder. Recorded for this sample are some 150,000 clones; just over 90% of them occurred a single time. The leading ten clones occupy about 4% of the sample. Sequencing was performed on blood. This clonotype was sampled from a woman aged 55-70 years in good health. Recombination linked TRBV7-3 to TRBJ2-2; TRBD2 is a possible D gene, resting on 5 matching bases. For the CDR3, the sequence is CASSSSRQGGELFF. The nucleotide sequence is TGTGCCAGCAGCTCTAGCCGGCAAGGCGGGGAGCTGTTTTTT.